This T cell receptor (beta chain) was observed in a study of blood T cells in healthy people across ages. Study outcomes and limitations: Strong correlation linked observed beta diversity and percent naive T cells.

The CDR3 has 17 residues. The V end was cut by 5 bases, the J end by 0 bases, with 19 bases between. The germline V gene has CDR1 SGHNT and CDR2 YENEEA. About this clonotype: Its antigen is still unknown.

Sample-barcoded 5' priming and a J-beta primer mix drove a second PCR of roughly 6 to 12 cycles. Via MiXCR, TCRdb re-called the 5' RACE reads, giving one row per CDR3 protein. There are some 760,000 distinct CDR3 sequences in the sample; approximately 25% occur only once, and roughly 9% lies in the top ten. The sample was also linked to a second study, of T cells of mothers and their children. From that second work: Using around 1.4 ug per 15 ul, all extracted RNA underwent cDNA synthesis. From each mother came over 9.5 million TCR beta CDR3 reads, and from each child came about 3 million.

The specimen was blood. The sequence was obtained from a boy between 5 and 17 years old in good health. The V call is TRBV11-3, the J call TRBJ2-5; D is perhaps TRBD2 (5 bases). CDR3 coding DNA: TGTGCCAGCAGCCCTAGAGAGAGCGGCCGGTACCAAGAGACCCAGTACTTC. Translated, it gives CASSPRESGRYQETQYF.